This note documents a single T cell receptor (beta chain) sequence. The data were taken from a study of patients and donors after allogeneic stem cell transplantation. The CDR3 covers 15 residues. The V and J ends lost 0 bases and 1 base respectively, with 9 bases between them. Germline values: CDR1 SEHNR, CDR2 FQNEAQ (reference sequence). TCRdb ran MiXCR on the RT-PCR reads and lists one entry per CDR3 protein. Altogether hundreds of thousands of distinct CDR3 sequences are present, under 20% being singletons, with the ten largest covering less than 8%. The TCR was taken from a human donor who was either an allogeneic HSCT recipient or a stem cell or donor lymphocyte infusion donor (not recorded which). It is not recorded whose cells these are; they may come from a transplant donor. Input material: blood, either unsorted or a sorted T cell fraction (not recorded which). The V gene is TRBV7-9, the J gene TRBJ1-1; D is ambiguous. CDR3 region: CASSLAGPGNTEAFF. The CDR3 DNA is TGTGCCAGCAGCTTAGCTGGCCCCGGGAACACTGAAGCTTTCTTT.